Each of the 12 T cell receptor beta chains below was sequenced from the same sample in a study of response to subunit inactivated influenza vaccine (dated by TCRdb to the late 2010s). The library was generated by RT-PCR. The instrument was an Illumina HiSeq 2500. TCRdb passed the public sequencing reads through fastp at Q25 and MiXCR, retaining productive beta sequences. All rows with the same CDR3 protein become a single entry with the most common DNA and genes. The sample table holds approximately 680,000 distinct CDR3 sequences, of which approximately 14% were seen once. The ten largest clones capture approximately 10% of the sample. The sequencing here drew on PBMCs from blood, taken 12 days after vaccination. Source of these receptors: a middle-aged man who received an inactivated influenza vaccine. Donor details come from another sample of the same person, matched by shared clones.

The J gene is TRBJ2-1, the V gene TRBV6-5; D possibly corresponds to TRBD2 (6 bases). The CDR3 has 14 residues. V dropped 2 bases and J dropped 3 bases, with 8 bases sitting between them. CDR1 is MNHEY and CDR2 is SVGAGI in the germline V gene. CDR3 DNA sequence: TGTGCCAGCAGTTACGGACTACGCTACAATGAGCAGTTCTTC. The encoded protein is CASSYGLRYNEQFF.

This rearrangement joins TRBV7-9 to TRBJ1-2; D unclear. V was clipped by 3 bases and J by 8 bases, with 7 bases between them. Germline CDR1 reads SEHNR; CDR2 reads FQNEAQ (reference sequence). The length of the CDR3 is 11 residues. The CDR3 DNA reads TGTGCCAGCAGCTTTGTTAACGGCTACACCTTC. The encoded protein is CASSFVNGYTF.

This clonotype was found a few times. This chain links TRBV5-1 with TRBJ1-1, with 11 bases fitting TRBD1. The V gene's germline CDR1 is SGHRS and CDR2 YFSETQ. The CDR3 spans 16 residues. V was clipped by 0 bases and J by 5 bases; unmatched bases: 6. CDR3 protein: CASSLGGQGAFTEAFF. CDR3 bases: TGCGCCAGCAGCTTGGGCGGACAGGGGGCATTTACTGAAGCTTTCTTT.

This clonotype was counted ten times or more. This chain links TRBV28 with TRBJ2-5; 13 bases agree with TRBD2. The trim removed 5 bases at V and 2 bases at J, leaving 14 bases unmatched. Germline V gene sequence: CDR1 MDHEN, CDR2 SYDVKM. The CDR3 is 19 amino acids. CDR3: CASSRGELAGGPEQETQYF. The CDR3 nucleotides are TGTGCCAGCAGTCGGGGGGAACTAGCGGGAGGGCCGGAGCAAGAGACCCAGTACTTC.

The chain joins TRBV5-1 to TRBJ1-3; tentatively, D is TRBD1 (5 bases). Looked up from germline, CDR1 is SGHRS and CDR2 is YFSETQ. V was shortened by 4 bases and J by 0 bases, with 8 bases between the two germline ends. This CDR3 is built from 14 residues. CDR3 loop: CASSPDTSGNTIYF. CDR3 DNA: TGCGCCAGCAGCCCGGACACCTCTGGAAACACCATATATTTT.

CDR3 bases: TGTGCCAGCAGCTTATCAGGGGGCATAGATACGCAGTATTTT. Translation: CASSLSGGIDTQYF. The V call is TRBV7-2, the J call TRBJ2-3, with 8 nucleotides matching TRBD1. The CDR3 has 14 residues. V shed 2 bases, J shed 5 bases, and the junction held 3 bases outside the gene matches. Looked up from germline, CDR1 is SGHTA and CDR2 is FQGNSA.

The J gene is TRBJ2-7, the V gene TRBV28; D unclear. This CDR3 is 15 amino acids long. Deletions cut 6 bases from V and 0 bases from J, with 15 bases between. CDR1 is MDHEN, CDR2 SYDVKM, per germline. The CDR3 DNA follows: TGTGCCAGCAGCCCAACATCGTACATCTCCTACGAGCAGTACTTC. Encoded protein: CASSPTSYISYEQYF.

This chain joins TRBV24-1 and TRBJ1-1, with 10 nucleotides matching TRBD1. Losses at the gene ends were 1 base for V and 4 bases for J; bases not matched to a gene: 14. The CDR3 runs 19 residues. Germline CDR1 is KGHDR and CDR2 is SFDVKD. CDR3 in amino acids: CATSDFRDRGTPEGTEAFF. The CDR3, as DNA: TGTGCCACCAGTGATTTTCGGGACAGGGGAACCCCTGAGGGCACTGAAGCTTTCTTT.

The CDR3 coding sequence is TGTGCCATCAGTGATTCAGGATGGCGGGATTCCACCGGGGAGCTGTTTTTT. Translation: CAISDSGWRDSTGELFF. The rearrangement links TRBV10-3 to TRBJ2-2, with a possible D match to TRBD2 (6 bases). Trimming cost V 3 bases and J 4 bases, with 18 bases left between them. The CDR3 length is 17 residues. Per the germline V gene, CDR1 is ENHRY and CDR2 is SYGVKD.

Only a few counts were recorded for this clonotype. This chain uses TRBV6-1 with TRBJ2-7, with TRBD1 matching over 7 bases. V lost 4 bases to trimming and J lost 3 bases; unmatched junction nucleotides: 6. CDR1 MNHNS and CDR2 SASEGT come from the germline V gene. CDR3 length: 14 residues. In nucleotides, the CDR3 is TGTGCCAGCAGTGCTAGGGGGCCCTACTACGAGCAGTACTTC. Translated: CASSARGPYYEQYF.

In the case of this clonotype: One junction end disagrees with the germline gene, perhaps due to a read error. The chain joins TRBV12-3 or TRBV12-4 to TRBJ1-2, with 8 bases identical to TRBD1. CDR3 length: 15 amino acids. The CDR3 region is CASSYFQGAGHGYPF. The CDR3 coding sequence is TGTGCCAGCAGTTACTTCCAGGGGGCGGGTCATGGCTACCCCTTC.

The sample holds many counts of this clonotype. The chain couples TRBV9 to TRBJ2-1; D is perhaps TRBD2 (6 bases). The V gene's germline CDR1 is SGDLS and CDR2 YYNGEE. Trimming shortened V by 3 bases and J by 6 bases, and 16 bases separated the two germline ends. The CDR3 covers 15 residues. The CDR3 DNA reads as TGTGCCAGCAGCGCGAAGGACTACCAGTCCAATGAGCAGTTCTTC. Its protein is CASSAKDYQSNEQFF. Drawing the rest from reference TRBV9 and TRBJ2-1, the complete variable domain is DSGVTQTPKHLITATGQRVTLRCSPRSGDLSVYWYQQSLDQGLQFLIQYYNGEERAKGNILERFSAQQFPDLHSELNLSSLELGDSALYFCASSAKDYQSNEQFFGPGTRLTVL.